This is a list of T cell receptor beta chains from one sample in a study of cytomegalovirus exposure and HLA in healthy donors. The method was immunoSEQ multiplex PCR; TCRdb's version includes in-frame clones alone and lacks a portion of them. The sample consists of 75,000 to 95,000 clones, roughly 84% of them appearing once. The material sequenced was PBMCs. The receptors here all came from a man between 18 and 29 years old in good health and CMV-seronegative. Both conserved end residues are part of each CDR3. The order of the fields is D gene, V gene, J gene, clone size, CDR3 DNA, CDR3 protein. D genes are given only for firm matches. The size field is filled for only some rows; it gives once, few, many or a size class.

TRBD1	TRBV2	TRBJ1-2	-	TGTGCCAGCAGTGAAGACAGGGGAAACGACTATGGCTACACCTTC	CASSEDRGNDYGYTF
TRBD2	TRBV27	TRBJ2-7	-	TGTGCCAGCAGTCCTCTCGCCGGGACTAGCGCCGAGCAGTACTTC	CASSPLAGTSAEQYF
TRBD1	TRBV7-2	TRBJ1-1	-	TGTGCCAGCAGCAAACAGGGGTACACTGAAGCTTTCTTT	CASSKQGYTEAFF
TRBD2	TRBV4-3	TRBJ2-1	few	TGCGCCAGCAGCCAAGGGGCGGGAGGAGCACATGAGCAGTTCTTC	CASSQGAGGAHEQFF
-	TRBV9	TRBJ2-2	-	TGTGCCAGCAGCGTAGAGGCCAGGGCTTGGTCGGGCACCGGGGAGCTGTTTTTT	CASSVEARAWSGTGELFF
TRBD2	TRBV7-3	TRBJ2-1	-	TGTGCCAGCAGCCCACCGGGACTAGGGAATGAGCAGTTCTTC	CASSPPGLGNEQFF
-	TRBV29-1	TRBJ1-2	-	TGCAGCATACGTCGTCAGGGCTACACCTTC	CSIRRQGYTF
TRBD2	TRBV28	TRBJ2-3	-	TGTGCCAGCAGCCCAGGAACGGGAGGGCGTCTGGGTACGCAGTATTTT	CASSPGTGGRLGTQYF
TRBD2	TRBV5-4	TRBJ2-7	-	TGTGCCAGCAGCGCCGGACTAGCGGGAGCCGGGGACGAGCAGTACTTC	CASSAGLAGAGDEQYF
-	TRBV5-1	TRBJ1-2	few	TGCGCCAGCAGCAGGGGCCTAGGTAACTATGGCTACACCTTC	CASSRGLGNYGYTF
TRBD1	TRBV9	TRBJ2-2	-	TGTGCCAGCAGCGCCCCGGGACAGGCCGGGGAGCTGTTTTTT	CASSAPGQAGELFF
-	TRBV30	TRBJ1-2	once	TGTGCCTGGAGTATCACAGGGAATGGCTACACCTTC	CAWSITGNGYTF
-	TRBV6-1	TRBJ2-1	-	TGTGCCAGCAGTGAAGGGGCCGGCTCCTACAATGAGCAGTTCTTC	CASSEGAGSYNEQFF
-	TRBV5-1	TRBJ1-1	-	TGCGCCAGCAGCTCTTCTATGAGCGGCACTGAAGCTTTCTTT	CASSSSMSGTEAFF
-	TRBV7-6	TRBJ1-1	-	TGTGCCAGCAGCTCAGCCTCCCTTGTGAACACTGAAGCTTTCTTT	CASSSASLVNTEAFF
-	TRBV5-1	TRBJ1-2	-	TGCGCCAGCAGCTTGGCCGGGGAGTATGGCTACACCTTC	CASSLAGEYGYTF
TRBD1	TRBV25-1	TRBJ1-1	once	TGTGCCAGCAGTGAGGAGGGGGCGATGAACACTGAAGCTTTCTTT	CASSEEGAMNTEAFF
-	TRBV19	TRBJ1-1	-	TGTGCCAGTAGTCTTGCGGCGTCCACTGAAGCTTTCTTT	CASSLAASTEAFF
-	TRBV30	TRBJ1-6	-	TGTGCCTGGCGAAACAGGGCCTCCTATAATTCACCCCTCCACTTT	CAWRNRASYNSPLHF
TRBD2	TRBV15	TRBJ2-1	-	TGTGCCACCAGCAGAGTGGCGGGAGGGGGTAATGAGCAGTTCTTC	CATSRVAGGGNEQFF
TRBD1	TRBV7-8	TRBJ1-2	-	TGTGCCAGCAGCTTAGCTGACAGGGTGGCTGGCTACACCTTC	CASSLADRVAGYTF
-	TRBV4-3	TRBJ2-3	-	TGCGCCAGCAGCCGCAAGTTGAGGGATAGCACAGATACGCAGTATTTT	CASSRKLRDSTDTQYF
TRBD2	TRBV7-2	TRBJ2-7	-	TGTGCCAGCAGCTTTCGAGCGGGAGTGGGGTACGAGCAGTACTTC	CASSFRAGVGYEQYF